This T cell receptor (beta chain) was sequenced during a study of T-cell reconstitution after alpha-beta-depleted transplantation in children. This clonotype was recorded many times. The ends lost 4 bases at V and 8 bases at J; junction bases unmatched: 7. Germline V CDR1 and CDR2: WSHSY, SAAADI. The CDR3 spans 14 residues. Preparation of the TCRbeta library was carried out with unique molecular identifiers. One entry per CDR3 protein, called by TCRdb with MiXCR from the PCR reads. Here the sample spans some 390,000 distinct CDR3 sequences, roughly 22% being singletons. This sequence originates from a human donor who donated a stem cell graft to a child with acute myeloid leukemia. V gene TRBV10-2 combines with J gene TRBJ2-1; TRBD2 matches 8 bases. This sample comprised PBMCs from the stem cell graft donor, obtained from the stem cell graft. CDR3 nucleotides: TGCGCCAGCAGTGTTGCGGGAGGAATCGATGAGCAGTTCTTC. Encoded protein: CASSVAGGIDEQFF.